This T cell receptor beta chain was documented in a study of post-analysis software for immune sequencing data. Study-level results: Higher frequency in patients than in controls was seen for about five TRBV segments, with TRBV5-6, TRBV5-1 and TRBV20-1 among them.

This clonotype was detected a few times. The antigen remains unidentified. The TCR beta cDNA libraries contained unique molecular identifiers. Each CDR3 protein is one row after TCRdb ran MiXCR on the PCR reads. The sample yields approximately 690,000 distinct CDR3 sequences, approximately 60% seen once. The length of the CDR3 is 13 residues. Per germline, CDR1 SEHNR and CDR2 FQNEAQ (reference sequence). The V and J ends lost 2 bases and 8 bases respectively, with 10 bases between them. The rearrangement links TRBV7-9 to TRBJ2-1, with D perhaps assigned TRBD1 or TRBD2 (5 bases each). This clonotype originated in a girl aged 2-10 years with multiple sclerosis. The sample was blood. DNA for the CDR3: TGTGCCAGCAGCTTAAACCCGGGGCATGAGCAGTTCTTC. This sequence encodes CASSLNPGHEQFF. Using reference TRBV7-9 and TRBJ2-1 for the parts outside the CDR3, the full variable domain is DTGVSQNPRHKITKRGQNVTFRCDPISEHNRLYWYRQTLGQGPEFLTYFQNEAQLEKSRLLSDRFSAERPKGSFSTLEIQRTEQGDSAMYLCASSLNPGHEQFFGPGTRLTVL.